One sample yielded the 31 T cell receptor beta chains listed below, sequenced in a study of blood T cells in healthy people across ages (dated by TCRdb to the mid-2010s). Library preparation used 5' RACE. Instrument used: Illumina HiSeq 2500. A second roughly 6 to 12 cycle PCR used a sample-barcoded 5' primer and a J-beta primer mix. TCRdb applied fastp at Q25 and MiXCR to the public reads, then kept only in-frame beta chains. When rows share a CDR3 protein, they turn into one entry using the most common DNA and genes. Counted in this sample were 450,000 to 700,000 distinct CDR3 sequences; 27% of them appeared once. 18% of the sample belongs to the ten largest clones. Specimen: blood. These receptors came from a woman in her sixties or seventies in good health.

The table lists this clonotype with a few counts. This rearrangement joins TRBV6-5 to TRBJ1-2, with TRBD1 as a possible D gene (5 bases). CDR1 is MNHEY, CDR2 SVGAGI, per germline. Trimming took 2 bases from V and 5 from J, leaving 9 bases between them. The CDR3 has 13 residues. CDR3 bases: TGTGCCAGCAGTTACAAGGGGCTATATGGCTACACCTTC. Its protein product is CASSYKGLYGYTF.

This clonotype has just a few counts. The rearrangement links TRBV20-1 to TRBJ2-7; D could derive from TRBD1 or TRBD2 (6 bases each). Germline CDR1 reads DFQATT; CDR2 reads SNEGSKA (reference sequence). This CDR3 contains 15 residues. Trimming removed 5 bases at V and 0 bases at J, with 17 bases between. The CDR3: CSASTGATSSYEQYF. The CDR3, as DNA: TGCAGTGCTTCGACGGGGGCTACCAGCTCCTACGAGCAGTACTTC.

The chain is built from TRBV7-2 and TRBJ2-7; possibly TRBD1 for D (6 bases). The CDR3 runs to 13 residues. Germline V gene lookup returns CDR1 SGHTA and CDR2 FQGNSA. Trimming pared 5 bases from V and 3 bases from J, leaving 11 bases between. The DNA of the CDR3 is TGTGCCAGCAGCCGCCCAGGGGTCTACGAGCAGTACTTC. Residues: CASSRPGVYEQYF.

This sequence joins TRBV3-1 and TRBJ1-4, with D unclear. Trimming removed 4 bases from V and 7 bases from J, with 13 bases in between. The CDR3 loop spans 14 amino acids. The V gene's germline CDR1 is LGHDT and CDR2 YNNKEL (reference sequence). The CDR3 DNA reads TGTGCCAGCAGCCGTCGCGGGGTGCTTGAAAAACTGTTTTTT. Protein: CASSRRGVLEKLFF.

V is TRBV19 and J is TRBJ2-7; TRBD1 might be the D (5 bases). V was clipped by 1 base and J by 3 bases, with 10 bases between them. The CDR3 runs 14 residues. Germline V lookup: CDR1 LNHDA, CDR2 SQIVND (reference sequence). This CDR3 is CASSIGSGFYEQYF. CDR3 DNA: TGTGCCAGTAGTATAGGGTCAGGGTTCTACGAGCAGTACTTC.

This clonotype was seen many times. The V and J genes are TRBV4-3 and TRBJ2-7; 9 bases line up with TRBD1. The CDR3 runs to 15 residues. Germline lookup yields CDR1 LGHNA and CDR2 YSLEER. Trimming removed 4 bases from V and 2 bases from J; junction bases left unmatched: 6. CDR3 loop: CASSRQGTGTYEQYF. CDR3 in DNA: TGCGCCAGCAGCCGCCAAGGGACAGGGACCTACGAGCAGTACTTC.

The chain joins TRBV27 to TRBJ2-7; D gene ambiguous. CDR3 length equals 13 residues. Germline V lookup: CDR1 MNHEY, CDR2 SMNVEV (reference sequence). V was shortened by 0 bases and J by 6 bases, with 9 bases between the two germline ends. As DNA, the CDR3 is TGTGCCAGCAGTTTATCAAAGGTGGCCGAGCAGTACTTC. Residues: CASSLSKVAEQYF.

This clonotype was detected a few times. CDR3 sequence (DNA): TGTGCCAGCAGCCTACGGGGAAGGCAAGAGACCCAGTACTTC. Protein sequence: CASSLRGRQETQYF. The chain is built from TRBV27 and TRBJ2-5, with D maybe TRBD2 (5 bases). Trimming removed 6 bases at V and 2 bases at J, with 13 bases between. The CDR3 runs to 14 residues. Looked up from germline, CDR1 is MNHEY and CDR2 is SMNVEV (reference sequence).

This clonotype showed up just a few times. An end of the junction differs from the germline gene, which may be a read error. The gene calls are TRBV30 and TRBJ2-5, with 7 bases that match TRBD2. This CDR3 contains 14 residues. Germline CDR1 and CDR2: GTSNPN and SVGIG (reference sequence). In nucleotides, the CDR3 is TGCGCCTGGGTATCGGGACTACCCTCCGGGGAGCAGTACTTC. The encoded protein is CAWVSGLPSGEQYF.

The V call is TRBV5-1, the J call TRBJ2-7, with D hard to call. Germline V lookup: CDR1 SGHRS, CDR2 YFSETQ. There are 15 residues in the CDR3. V lost 2 bases and J lost 0, with 12 bases in between. As DNA, the CDR3 is TGCGCCAGCAGCTTAGGCACCGAGCCCTCCTACGAGCAGTACTTC. As protein: CASSLGTEPSYEQYF.

The chain is built from TRBV6-2 or TRBV6-3 and TRBJ2-5; perhaps TRBD1 as D (6 bases). Per the germline V gene, CDR1 is MNHEY and CDR2 is SVGEGT. The CDR3 consists of 13 residues. The V end was cut by 11 bases, the J end by 5 bases, with 18 bases between. CDR3 DNA sequence: TGTGCCGGTAAAAACAGGGATTGGGAGACCCAGTACTTC. Amino acid sequence: CAGKNRDWETQYF.

Comments on this clonotype: The conserved phenylalanine or tryptophan normally closing the CDR3 is absent here, so this likely arose from a read error. The V gene is TRBV7-3, the J gene TRBJ1-1; no clear D gene. The germline V gene has CDR1 SGHTA and CDR2 FQGTGA. The CDR3 is made up of 15 amino acids. V was trimmed by 3 bases and J by 1 base, leaving 12 bases between them. CDR3 DNA: TGTGCCAGCAGCTTTGATCCCGGACGGAACACTGAAGCTTTCTCT. It encodes CASSFDPGRNTEAFS.

This clonotype was observed once. The chain couples TRBV7-9 to TRBJ1-2; tentative D call: TRBD1 (5 bases). Trimming took 1 base from V and 1 from J, leaving 13 bases between them. The CDR3 extends over 16 amino acids. Germline V gene sequence: CDR1 SEHNR, CDR2 FQNEAQ (reference sequence). CDR3 loop: CASSLGLGGGNYGYTF. As DNA, the CDR3 is TGTGCCAGCAGCTTAGGATTGGGGGGGGGTAACTATGGCTACACCTTC.

This clonotype was seen a few times. The V gene is TRBV20-1, the J gene TRBJ1-5; a possible D gene is TRBD1 (5 bases). The germline V and J ends were trimmed by 1 base and 5 bases, with 9 bases remaining between them. Germline-derived CDR1 and CDR2 are DFQATT and SNEGSKA (reference sequence). The CDR3 runs to 13 residues. The chain's CDR3 is CSARGGPDQPQHF. CDR3 bases: TGCAGTGCTAGAGGGGGCCCAGATCAGCCCCAGCATTTT.

The chain uses TRBV7-2 and TRBJ2-7, with D possibly being TRBD2 (6 bases). CDR1 and CDR2 (germline): SGHTA, FQGNSA. The CDR3 spans 16 residues. The V and J ends lost 1 base and 4 bases respectively, with 17 bases between them. The CDR3 region has the DNA TGTGCCAGCAGCTTAGATGTAGGGGCAGGGACTTACGAGCAGTACTTC. Protein product: CASSLDVGAGTYEQYF.

The chain links TRBV28 to TRBJ2-1, with D uncertain. The tail of the sequence fits TRBJ2-7 better, so the J call may be wrong. The CDR3 totals 13 residues. The germline V gene encodes CDR1 MDHEN and CDR2 SYDVKM. CDR3 bases: TGTGCCAGCAGTCCTCCCCCTAACTACGAGCAGTACTTC. Its protein is CASSPPPNYEQYF.

The chain uses TRBV7-2 and TRBJ2-5, with 12 bases aligning to TRBD2. The DNA end favors TRBJ2-1, so the J call may be wrong. The germline gives CDR1 SGHTA, CDR2 FQGNSA. The CDR3 sequence is 15 residues long. CDR3 nucleotide sequence: TGTGCCAGCAGTCGGAGGACTAGCGGGGAGATTGAGCAGTTCTTC. Translating gives CASSRRTSGEIEQFF.

This clonotype has only a few counts. The chain uses TRBV9 and TRBJ1-6; 10 nucleotides align to TRBD1. J lost 10 bases, V lost 3 bases, and 7 bases had no gene match. CDR3 length: 15 amino acids. CDR1 and CDR2 from the germline V gene are SGDLS and YYNGEE. DNA for the CDR3: TGTGCCAGCAGCGGAGGAGACAGGGGGCCATCACCCCTCCACTTT. It translates to CASSGGDRGPSPLHF.

The chain links TRBV19 to TRBJ2-2, with 7 bases matching TRBD2. CDR1 and CDR2 from the germline V gene are LNHDA and SQIVND (reference sequence). This CDR3 has 15 residues. With V trimmed by 6 bases and J by 3 bases, 7 bases remained unmatched. The CDR3, as DNA: TGTGCCAGTAGCCTCACTAGCGCTTACACCGGGGAGCTGTTTTTT. It encodes CASSLTSAYTGELFF.

In its sample, this clonotype was seen many times. CDR3 protein: CASSQFTRTGLNTEAFF. The CDR3 nucleotides read TGCGCCAGCAGCCAATTTACTCGTACAGGGCTGAACACTGAAGCTTTCTTT. The chain couples TRBV4-1 to TRBJ1-1; D is possibly TRBD1 (6 bases). V was shortened by 2 bases and J by 0 bases, with 16 bases between the two germline ends. The CDR3 runs to 17 residues. Germline V gene lookup returns CDR1 MGHRA and CDR2 YSYEKL.

This clonotype showed up many times. The chain has TRBV9 and TRBJ2-1, with 8 nucleotides matching TRBD2. J lost 5 bases, V lost 5 bases, and 9 bases had no gene match. This CDR3 is 15 amino acids long. Germline V gene lookup returns CDR1 SGDLS and CDR2 YYNGEE. DNA for the CDR3: TGTGCCAGCAGTGCTATAGCGGGGTCGGACAATGAGCAGTTCTTC. This translates into CASSAIAGSDNEQFF.

The chain employs TRBV7-2 and TRBJ2-7, with D unresolved. The CDR3 is 13 residues long. Trimming stripped 4 bases from V and 4 bases from J, with 11 bases between. In germline, CDR1 is SGHTA, CDR2 FQGNSA. The CDR3 DNA reads as TGTGCCAGCAGCTCGAGCCCCTTGTACGAGCAGTACTTC. It specifies CASSSSPLYEQYF.

V gene TRBV7-8 combines with J gene TRBJ1-2; unclear D gene. The CDR3 has 13 residues. V lost 5 bases and J lost 4, with 11 bases in between. Germline lookup yields CDR1 SGHVS and CDR2 FQNEAQ. CDR3 residues: CASSTDGPYGYTF. The CDR3 DNA reads as TGTGCCAGCAGCACCGACGGCCCCTATGGCTACACCTTC.

A few counts support this clonotype. CDR3 in DNA: TGCAGTGCTAGAGTCCCCCGACTAGCGGGGGGGCTGGAGACCCAGTACTTC. This gives the protein CSARVPRLAGGLETQYF. The rearrangement joins TRBV20-1 to TRBJ2-7, with 14 bases lining up with TRBD2. The tail of the sequence fits TRBJ2-5 better, so the J call may be wrong. CDR3 size: 17 residues. Germline V gives CDR1 DFQATT, CDR2 SNEGSKA (reference sequence).

The sample holds many counts of this clonotype. CDR3 residues: CSVDLKGASYEQYF. The DNA of the CDR3 is TGCAGCGTTGATTTAAAGGGGGCCTCCTACGAGCAGTACTTC. The V call is TRBV29-1, the J call TRBJ2-7, with 7 nucleotides matching TRBD1. The V and J ends lost 3 bases and 0 bases, in that order; junction bases with no gene match: 5. Germline CDR1 and CDR2: SQVTM and ANQGSEA. The CDR3 spans 14 residues.

The rearrangement uses TRBV6-5 and TRBJ2-7, with D possibly matching TRBD2 (5 bases). The CDR3 length is 18 residues. From germline, CDR1 is MNHEY and CDR2 SVGAGI. The V and J ends lost 0 bases and 4 bases respectively, with 22 bases between them. The CDR3 region is CASSYSRRVGGVRYEQYF. The CDR3 nucleotides read TGTGCCAGCAGTTACTCGAGGCGGGTTGGTGGGGTGAGGTACGAGCAGTACTTC.

This clonotype turned up a few times. V usage is TRBV20-1 and J usage is TRBJ1-5; a possible D gene is TRBD1 (5 bases). The germline V gene encodes CDR1 DFQATT and CDR2 SNEGSKA (reference sequence). The CDR3 has 14 residues. Deletions cut 5 bases from V and 4 bases from J, with 15 bases between. The CDR3 sequence is CSAFSGTANQPQHF. For the CDR3, the DNA is TGCAGTGCTTTCTCCGGGACGGCGAATCAGCCCCAGCATTTT.

Details on this clonotype: Compared with germline, one end of the junction differs, possibly owing to a read error. The chain carries TRBV20-1 and TRBJ2-5; possibly TRBD1 for D (6 bases). Germline CDR1 is DFQATT and CDR2 is SNEGSKA (reference sequence). The CDR3 runs to 17 residues. CDR3 nucleotide sequence: TGCAGTGCTAGAGATAGTAAGGGGCCAGGGGTAATTTGGACCCGGTACTTC. Amino acids: CSARDSKGPGVIWTRYF.

Only a few counts were recorded for this clonotype. The rearrangement links TRBV6-2 or TRBV6-3 to TRBJ1-2, with D hard to call. This CDR3 is 13 amino acids long. Germline V lookup: CDR1 MNHEY, CDR2 SVGEGT. Trimming removed 2 bases at V and 8 bases at J, with 12 bases between. For the CDR3, the DNA is TGTGCCAGCAGTTACGTGATAGCAGGAGGCTACACCTTC. Residues: CASSYVIAGGYTF.

In this sample, this clonotype turned up a few times. The CDR3 DNA reads TGCAGCGCCGAAGGGGGGGGCACCGGGGAGCTGTTTTTT. As protein: CSAEGGGTGELFF. This chain uses TRBV29-1 with TRBJ2-2, with a tentative D call TRBD2 (7 bases). The CDR3 length is 13 residues. V lost 7 bases and J lost 4, with 13 bases in between. CDR1 is SQVTM, CDR2 ANQGSEA, per germline.

The chain uses TRBV7-2 and TRBJ2-5, with D possibly TRBD2 on 5 matching bases. V was pared by 3 bases and J by 3 bases, with 11 bases between. Germline V gene lookup returns CDR1 SGHTA and CDR2 FQGNSA. This CDR3 has 14 amino acids. As DNA, the CDR3 is TGTGCCAGCAGCTTCAGGAGGACCGAAGAGACCCAGTACTTC. Its protein product is CASSFRRTEETQYF.